This T cell receptor beta chain appears in the sequencing data of a study of CD8 T cells in ankylosing spondylitis. The CDR3 length is 13 residues. Trimming took 10 bases from V and 6 from J; bases not matched to a gene: 9. The V gene's germline CDR1 is MNHNS and CDR2 SASEGT. A word on this clonotype: Its antigen is still unknown.

TCRdb re-called the 5' RACE reads with MiXCR, one entry per CDR3 protein. The repertoire holds 300,000 to 350,000 distinct CDR3 sequences, with around 15% as singletons. Study-level findings and limits: The disease-linked clones had a CD8+ phenotype and low blood frequencies. Before this, some motif variants had been reported in reactive arthritis synovial fluid and blood. A TCR beta motif made of about 8 highly homologous variants seemed typical of ankylosing spondylitis blood.

This receptor was identified in a male donor with ankylosing spondylitis or in good health (not recorded which). J is TRBJ2-3 and V is TRBV6-1; 8 bases are shared with TRBD1. The sequenced sample was blood, either unsorted or a sorted T cell fraction (not recorded which). CDR3 sequence: CATRRDRTDTQYF. The CDR3, as DNA: TGTGCCACCCGCCGGGACAGGACTGATACGCAGTATTTT.